The entry that follows covers one T cell receptor (beta chain) sequence. This entry is derived from a study of blood T cell repertoires in COVID-19. V lost 0 bases to trimming and J lost 4 bases, with 12 bases between them. The CDR3 has 15 residues. Germline loops: CDR1 MNHEY, CDR2 SVGAGI. The table came from immunoSEQ multiplex PCR; TCRdb's copy has only in-frame clones and leaves some out. The sample carries a few hundred thousand clones, 70% to 85% recorded once. Sample: peripheral blood. The source of this sequence is a human donor with COVID-19, enrolled during active disease. The donor label of this sample is uncertain. The chain employs TRBV6-5 and TRBJ1-1; D unresolved. CDR3: CASSYSSRAGTEAFF. The CDR3 region has the DNA TGTGCCAGCAGTTACTCCTCCCGGGCGGGCACTGAAGCTTTCTTT.